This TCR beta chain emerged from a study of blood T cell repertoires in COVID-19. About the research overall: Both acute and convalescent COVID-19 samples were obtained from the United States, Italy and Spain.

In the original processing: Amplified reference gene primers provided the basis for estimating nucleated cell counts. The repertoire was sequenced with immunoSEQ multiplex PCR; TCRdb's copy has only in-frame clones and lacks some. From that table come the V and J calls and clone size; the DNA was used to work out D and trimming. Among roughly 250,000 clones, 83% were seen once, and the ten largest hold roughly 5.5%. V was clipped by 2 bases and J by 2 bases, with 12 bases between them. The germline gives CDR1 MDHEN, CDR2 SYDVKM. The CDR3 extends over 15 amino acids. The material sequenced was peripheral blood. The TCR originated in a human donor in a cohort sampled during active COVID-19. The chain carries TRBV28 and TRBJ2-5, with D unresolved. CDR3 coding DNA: TGTGCCAGCAGTTTAGCAGGTATTGGGCAAGAGACCCAGTACTTC. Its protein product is CASSLAGIGQETQYF.